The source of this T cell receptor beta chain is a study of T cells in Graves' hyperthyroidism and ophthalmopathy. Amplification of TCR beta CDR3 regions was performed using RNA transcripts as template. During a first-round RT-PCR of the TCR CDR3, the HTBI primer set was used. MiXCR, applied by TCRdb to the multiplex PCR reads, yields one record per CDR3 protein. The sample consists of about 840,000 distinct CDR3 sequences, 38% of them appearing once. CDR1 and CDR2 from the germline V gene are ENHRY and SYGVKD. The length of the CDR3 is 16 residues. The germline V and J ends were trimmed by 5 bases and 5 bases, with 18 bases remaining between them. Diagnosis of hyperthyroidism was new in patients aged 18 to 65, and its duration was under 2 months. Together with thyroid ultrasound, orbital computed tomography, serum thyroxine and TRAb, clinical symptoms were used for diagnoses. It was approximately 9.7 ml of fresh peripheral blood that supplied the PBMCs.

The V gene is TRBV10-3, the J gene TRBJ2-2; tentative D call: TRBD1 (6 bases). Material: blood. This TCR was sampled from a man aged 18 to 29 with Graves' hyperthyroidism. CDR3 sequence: CAISSPGTISTGELFF. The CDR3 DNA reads TGTGCCATCAGTTCTCCCGGGACAATCTCGACCGGGGAGCTGTTTTTT.